These 15 T cell receptor beta chains came from one sample sequenced in a study of blood T cell repertoires in COVID-19. TCRdb keeps only in-frame clones here, not all; method: immunoSEQ multiplex PCR. The sample consists of 15,000 to 18,000 clones, around 87% of them appearing once. The sequencing sample was made of peripheral blood. Every receptor here comes from a man aged 55 to 70 with acute or convalescent COVID-19.

This clone was seen only a few times. This chain joins TRBV19 and TRBJ1-1; no clear D. Germline-derived CDR1 and CDR2 are LNHDA and SQIVND (reference sequence). The CDR3 sequence is 15 residues long. Trimming cost V 3 bases and J 0 bases, with 11 bases left between them. In nucleotides, the CDR3 is TGTGCCAGTAGTATCTTGGCAGGAATGAACACTGAAGCTTTCTTT. Translation gives CASSILAGMNTEAFF. The full variable domain, rest sourced from reference TRBV19 and TRBJ1-1, is DGGITQSPKYLFRKEGQNVTLSCEQNLNHDAMYWYRQDPGQGLRLIYYSQIVNDFQKGDIAEGYSVSREKKESFPLTVTSAQKNPTAFYLCASSILAGMNTEAFFGQGTRLTVV.

V and J are TRBV5-1 and TRBJ2-6; 9 nucleotides align to TRBD2. With V trimmed by 5 bases and J by 0 bases, 6 bases remained unmatched. The CDR3 contains 17 residues. CDR1 SGHRS and CDR2 YFSETQ come from the germline V gene. CDR3 DNA sequence: TGCGCCAGCAGTTCGAGCGGGGGGCCCTCTGGGGCCAACGTCCTGACTTTC. It translates to CASSSSGGPSGANVLTF.

The rearrangement uses TRBV5-1 and TRBJ2-1; D possibly corresponds to TRBD1 (6 bases). The germline V and J ends were trimmed by 4 bases and 3 bases, with 8 bases remaining between them. There are 13 residues in the CDR3. Per the germline V gene, CDR1 is SGHRS and CDR2 is YFSETQ. The CDR3 sequence: CASSKDSYNEQFF. CDR3 nucleotide sequence: TGCGCCAGCAGCAAGGACAGCTACAATGAGCAGTTCTTC.

This clone appeared a single time. The chain employs TRBV19 and TRBJ2-1, with 8 positions matching TRBD2. CDR1 and CDR2 (germline): LNHDA, SQIVND (reference sequence). The CDR3 has 16 amino acids. The V gene end was trimmed by 1 base and the J gene end by 3 bases; junction bases not matched to a gene: 5. The chain's CDR3 is CASSIVPGGGYNEQFF. Here the CDR3 DNA reads TGTGCCAGTAGTATAGTTCCGGGAGGGGGCTACAATGAGCAGTTCTTC.

V and J are TRBV7-8 and TRBJ2-5; perhaps TRBD2 as D (5 bases). CDR3 length: 13 amino acids. Per germline, CDR1 SGHVS and CDR2 FQNEAQ. Trimming pared 2 bases from V and 5 bases from J, leaving 9 bases between. The CDR3 region is CASSLPGSETQYF. Written as DNA, the CDR3 is TGTGCCAGCAGCTTACCGGGGAGCGAGACCCAGTACTTC. Supplemented by reference TRBV7-8 and TRBJ2-5, the full variable domain reads GAGVSQSPRYKVAKRGQDVALRCDPISGHVSLFWYQQALGQGPEFLTYFQNEAQLDKSGLPSDRFFAERPEGSVSTLKIQRTQQEDSAVYLCASSLPGSETQYFGPGTRLLVL.

This clone was counted once. V usage is TRBV6-2 or TRBV6-3 and J usage is TRBJ1-5; maybe TRBD1 (5 bases). Trimming shortened V by 4 bases and J by 12 bases, and 16 bases separated the two germline ends. The CDR3 runs to 13 residues. The germline V gene has CDR1 MNHEY and CDR2 SVGEGT. CDR3 nucleotide sequence: TGTGCCAGCAGTTCGACAGAGGTTCCCCTCCAGCATTTT. Translated: CASSSTEVPLQHF.

The gene calls are TRBV28 and TRBJ1-6; 11 positions agree with TRBD1. There are 15 residues in the CDR3. Germline CDR1 is MDHEN and CDR2 is SYDVKM. Trimming took 5 bases from V and 10 from J; bases not matched to a gene: 7. CDR3 nucleotides: TGTGCCAGCAGTAGCGGGACAGGGGGTAACTCACCCCTCCACTTT. It is translated as CASSSGTGGNSPLHF.

The gene calls are TRBV28 and TRBJ2-1, with D perhaps TRBD1 (6 bases). The V gene lost 5 bases and the J gene lost 1 base, with 12 bases spanning the gap. The CDR3 covers 15 residues. Germline lookup yields CDR1 MDHEN and CDR2 SYDVKM. The CDR3 loop reads CASSLDRLSYNEQFF. The CDR3 DNA sequence: TGTGCCAGCAGTCTGGACAGATTATCCTACAATGAGCAGTTCTTC.

This chain connects TRBV7-9 to TRBJ2-5, with 10 bases aligning to TRBD2. The J segment lost 2 bases and the V segment lost 3 bases, leaving 9 bases of the junction unmatched. CDR1 SEHNR and CDR2 FQNEAQ come from the germline V gene (reference sequence). This CDR3 is built from 17 residues. CDR3 region: CASSFYSSGRGQETQYF. The CDR3 coding sequence is TGTGCCAGCAGCTTTTACTCTAGCGGGAGAGGGCAAGAGACCCAGTACTTC.

In its sample, this clone was seen once. The chain uses TRBV6-5 and TRBJ1-2; D not resolved. Trimming left V 6 bases short and J 4 bases short, with 15 bases between. The CDR3 totals 14 residues. Germline V lookup: CDR1 MNHEY, CDR2 SVGAGI. The CDR3 region has the DNA TGTGCCAGCAGGTCAACCATTGGGAGCTATGGCTACACCTTC. It is translated as CASRSTIGSYGYTF.

The CDR3, as DNA: TGTGCCAGTGAGACAGGGCGAACCTACGAGCAGTACTTC. This encodes CASETGRTYEQYF. The chain has TRBV6-6 and TRBJ2-7, with TRBD1 matching over 7 bases. The germline V gene encodes CDR1 MNHNY and CDR2 SVGAGI (reference sequence). Losses at the gene ends were 9 bases for V and 2 bases for J; bases not matched to a gene: 7. This CDR3 contains 13 residues.

A single count supports this clone. The chain links TRBV15 to TRBJ2-3, with no clear D. The CDR3 consists of 13 residues. V was cut by 1 base and J by 1 base, with 3 bases left in between. CDR1 and CDR2 (germline): LNHNV, YYDKDF (reference sequence). The DNA for the CDR3 is TGTGCCACCAGCAGAGGGCGCACAGATACGCAGTATTTT. It is translated as CATSRGRTDTQYF.

CDR3 coding DNA: TGCGCCAGCAGCTTGACGGCTAGGTTGAGCACTGAAGCTTTCTTT. It yields the protein CASSLTARLSTEAFF. This chain connects TRBV5-1 to TRBJ1-1; D is undetermined. There are 15 residues in the CDR3. V shed 1 base and J shed 4 bases, with 14 bases lying between them. Germline V gene sequence: CDR1 SGHRS, CDR2 YFSETQ.

The rearrangement joins TRBV13 to TRBJ2-3; D may be TRBD2 (6 bases). The CDR3 sequence is 16 residues long. V was pared by 0 bases and J by 4 bases, with 14 bases between. Per the germline V gene, CDR1 is PRHDT and CDR2 is FYEKMQ (reference sequence). CDR3 nucleotides: TGTGCCAGCAGCTTAGGACGCTCGGGAGCGGCAGATACGCAGTATTTT. Its translation: CASSLGRSGAADTQYF. Looking up the rest from reference TRBV13 and TRBJ2-3 gives the full variable domain: AAGVIQSPRHLIKEKRETATLKCYPIPRHDTVYWYQQGPGQDPQFLISFYEKMQSDKGSIPDRFSAQQFSDYHSELNMSSLELGDSALYFCASSLGRSGAADTQYFGPGTRLTVL.

For this clone: One junction end disagrees with the germline gene, perhaps due to a read error. CDR3 in amino acids: CSASGGQGGHF. The CDR3 nucleotides are TGCAGTGCTAGTGGGGGACAGGGAGGGCACTTC. J is TRBJ2-4 and V is TRBV20-1; 9 bases agree with TRBD1. Per germline, CDR1 DFQATT and CDR2 SNEGSKA (reference sequence). CDR3 length: 11 amino acids.